Sequencing of this T cell receptor beta chain was carried out in a study of control samples from healthy donors and cancer patients. Per germline, CDR1 SQVTM and CDR2 ANQGSEA. The CDR3 is made up of 15 amino acids. TCRdb keeps only in-frame clones here, not all; method: immunoSEQ multiplex PCR. The sample carries 120,000 or so clones, 85% to 95% recorded once. With regard to this clone: Its ends do not fully match the called genes, so a read error is possible.

Sample: PBMCs. The TCR originated in a man aged 50 to 60 with head and neck cancer. The gene calls are TRBV29-1 and TRBJ2-2, with 9 bases fitting TRBD2. The CDR3: CSVVRGGAKTGELFF. CDR3 bases: TGCAGCGTTGTCCGCGGGGGGGCGAAAACCGGGGAGCTGTTTTTT.